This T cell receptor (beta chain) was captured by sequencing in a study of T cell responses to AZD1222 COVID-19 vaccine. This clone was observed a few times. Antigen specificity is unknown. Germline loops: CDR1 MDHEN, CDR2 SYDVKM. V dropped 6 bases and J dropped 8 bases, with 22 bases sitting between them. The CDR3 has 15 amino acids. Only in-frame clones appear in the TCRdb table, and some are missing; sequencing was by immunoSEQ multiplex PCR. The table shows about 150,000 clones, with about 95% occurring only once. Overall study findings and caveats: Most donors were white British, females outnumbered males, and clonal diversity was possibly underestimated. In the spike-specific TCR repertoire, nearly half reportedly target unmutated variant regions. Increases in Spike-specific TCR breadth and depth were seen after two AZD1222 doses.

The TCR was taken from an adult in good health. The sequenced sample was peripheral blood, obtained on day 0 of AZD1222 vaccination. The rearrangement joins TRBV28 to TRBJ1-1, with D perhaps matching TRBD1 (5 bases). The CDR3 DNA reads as TGTGCCAGCAGCCTAGGATCCGGGGGGAGAGAAGAAGCTTTCTTT. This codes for CASSLGSGGREEAFF. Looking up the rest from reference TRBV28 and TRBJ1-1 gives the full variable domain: DVKVTQSSRYLVKRTGEKVFLECVQDMDHENMFWYRQDPGLGLRLIYFSYDVKMKEKGDIPEGYSVSREKKERFSLILESASTNQTSMYLCASSLGSGGREEAFFGQGTRLTVV.